The T cell receptor (beta chain) under discussion was sequenced for a study of CD4 T cell repertoires in COVID-19. The overall study: After less than 12 days of IL-2 expansion, CFSE-low cells were relabeled and restimulated with other coronavirus spikes. General study findings and limits: Between about 6 and 27% of SARS-CoV-2 clonotypes also appeared in SARS-CoV and/or HKU1 spike cultures. Two or all three memory subsets shared several highly expanded SARS-CoV-2-reactive clonotypes.

The CDR3 is made up of 14 amino acids. V dropped 2 bases and J dropped 5; count of bases not matched to a gene: 4. Germline CDR1 and CDR2: GTSNPN and SVGIG (reference sequence). Some clones are missing from TCRdb's copy, which holds only in-frame ones; the method was immunoSEQ multiplex PCR. Seen here are under 30,000 clones, 93% observed once, and the top ten hold about 0.7%. With regard to this clone: What it binds is unknown.

No culture step preceded sequencing of the ex vivo isolated memory T cells. The sample consisted of circulating follicular helper CD4+ T cells (cTfh) from blood, taken before the COVID-19 pandemic. This receptor was taken from a human donor who had COVID-19. This chain joins TRBV30 and TRBJ2-2, with 8 bases that match TRBD1. CDR3 sequence reads: CAWSLTGGTGELFF. The CDR3 bases are TGTGCCTGGAGTCTTACAGGGGGGACCGGGGAGCTGTTTTTT. Drawing the rest from reference TRBV30 and TRBJ2-2, the complete variable domain is SQTIHQWPATLVQPVGSPLSLECTVEGTSNPNLYWYRQAAGRGLQLLFYSVGIGQISSEVPQNLSASRPQDRQFILSSKKLLLSDSGFYLCAWSLTGGTGELFFGEGSRLTVL.